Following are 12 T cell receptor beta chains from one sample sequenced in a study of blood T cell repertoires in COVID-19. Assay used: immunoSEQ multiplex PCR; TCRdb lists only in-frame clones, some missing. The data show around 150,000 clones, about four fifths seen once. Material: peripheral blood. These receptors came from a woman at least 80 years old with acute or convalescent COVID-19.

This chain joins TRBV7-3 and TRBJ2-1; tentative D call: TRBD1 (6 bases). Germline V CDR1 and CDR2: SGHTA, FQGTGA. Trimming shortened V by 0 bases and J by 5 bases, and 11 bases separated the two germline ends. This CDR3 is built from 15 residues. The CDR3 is CASSLTGTTDNEQFF. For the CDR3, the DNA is TGTGCCAGCAGCTTAACCGGGACAACAGACAATGAGCAGTTCTTC. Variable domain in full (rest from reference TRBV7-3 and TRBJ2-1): GAGVSQTPSNKVTEKGKYVELRCDPISGHTALYWYRQSLGQGPEFLIYFQGTGAADDSGLPNDRFFAVRPEGSVSTLKIQRTERGDSAVYLCASSLTGTTDNEQFFGPGTRLTVL.

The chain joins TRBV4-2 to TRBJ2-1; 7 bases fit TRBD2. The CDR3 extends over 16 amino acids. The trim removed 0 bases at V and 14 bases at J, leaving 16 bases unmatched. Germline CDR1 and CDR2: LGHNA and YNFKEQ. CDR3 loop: CASSQEGQDSGSIKFF. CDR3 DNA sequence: TGTGCCAGCAGCCAAGAGGGGCAGGATAGCGGGTCGATTAAGTTCTTC.

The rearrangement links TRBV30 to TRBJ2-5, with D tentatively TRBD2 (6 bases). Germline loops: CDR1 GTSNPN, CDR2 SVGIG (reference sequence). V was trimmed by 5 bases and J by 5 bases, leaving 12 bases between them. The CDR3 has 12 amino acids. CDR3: CAWETRRETQYF. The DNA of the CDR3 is TGTGCCTGGGAGACTAGGAGGGAGACCCAGTACTTC.

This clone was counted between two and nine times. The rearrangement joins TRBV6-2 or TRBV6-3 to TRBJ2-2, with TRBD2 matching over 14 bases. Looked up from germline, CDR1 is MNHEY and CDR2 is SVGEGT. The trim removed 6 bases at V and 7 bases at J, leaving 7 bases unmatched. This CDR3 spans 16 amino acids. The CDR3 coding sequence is TGTGCCAGCAGCAGACTAGCGGGGGGGACCGGCGGGGAGCTGTTTTTT. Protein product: CASSRLAGGTGGELFF.

CDR3 coding DNA: TGTGCCAGCGAGGGCGGACTCACAGATACGCAGTATTTT. Translating gives CASEGGLTDTQYF. The chain has TRBV28 and TRBJ2-3; D is perhaps TRBD2 (5 bases). Trimming removed 8 bases from V and 2 bases from J, with 11 bases in between. CDR1 is MDHEN, CDR2 SYDVKM, per germline. The CDR3 extends over 13 amino acids.

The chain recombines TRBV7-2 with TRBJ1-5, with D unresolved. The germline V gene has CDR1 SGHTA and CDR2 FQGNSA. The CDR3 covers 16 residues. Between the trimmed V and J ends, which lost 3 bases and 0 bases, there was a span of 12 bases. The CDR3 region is CASSFVGSGSNQPQHF. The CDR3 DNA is TGTGCCAGCAGCTTCGTTGGGTCGGGTAGCAATCAGCCCCAGCATTTT.

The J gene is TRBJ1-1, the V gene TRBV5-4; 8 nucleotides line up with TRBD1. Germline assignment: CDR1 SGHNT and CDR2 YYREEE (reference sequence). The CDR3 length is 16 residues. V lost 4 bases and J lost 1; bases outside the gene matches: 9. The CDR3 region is CASSPGQGGPNTEAFF. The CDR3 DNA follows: TGTGCCAGCAGCCCTGGACAGGGTGGTCCGAACACTGAAGCTTTCTTT.

In DNA, the CDR3 is TGTGCCAGCAGCCGGGGCGGGAGACACTATGGCTACACCTTC. Translated: CASSRGGRHYGYTF. The V gene is TRBV11-1, the J gene TRBJ1-2; TRBD1 might be the D (5 bases). Looked up from germline, CDR1 is SGHAT and CDR2 is FQDESV (reference sequence). With 5 bases removed from V and 3 bases from J, the gap between germline ends came to 13 bases. The CDR3 is made up of 14 amino acids. Full variable domain (rest looked up from reference TRBV11-1 and TRBJ1-2): EAEVAQSPRYKITEKSQAVAFWCDPISGHATLYWYRQILGQGPELLVQFQDESVVDDSQLPKDRFSAERLKGVDSTLKIQPAELGDSAMYLCASSRGGRHYGYTFGSGTRLTVV.

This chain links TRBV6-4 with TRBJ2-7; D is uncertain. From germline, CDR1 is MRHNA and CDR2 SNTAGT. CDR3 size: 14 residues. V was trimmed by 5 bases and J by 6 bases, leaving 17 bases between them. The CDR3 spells CASSHLSISGEQYF. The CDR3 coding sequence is TGTGCCAGCAGTCACCTATCTATCTCCGGCGAGCAGTACTTC.

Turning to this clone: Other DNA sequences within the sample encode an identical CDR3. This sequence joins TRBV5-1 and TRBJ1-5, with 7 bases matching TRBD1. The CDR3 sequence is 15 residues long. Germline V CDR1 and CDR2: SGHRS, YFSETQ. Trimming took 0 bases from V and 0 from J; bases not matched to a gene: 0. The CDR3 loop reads CASSLGDSSNQPQHF. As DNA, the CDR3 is TGCGCCAGCAGCTTGGGGGACAGTAGCAATCAGCCCCAGCATTTT.

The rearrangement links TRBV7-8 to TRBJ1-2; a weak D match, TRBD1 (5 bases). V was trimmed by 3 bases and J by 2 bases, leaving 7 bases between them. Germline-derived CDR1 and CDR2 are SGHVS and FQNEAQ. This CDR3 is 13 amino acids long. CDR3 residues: CASSLTENYGYTF. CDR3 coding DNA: TGTGCCAGCAGCTTGACAGAGAACTATGGCTACACCTTC.

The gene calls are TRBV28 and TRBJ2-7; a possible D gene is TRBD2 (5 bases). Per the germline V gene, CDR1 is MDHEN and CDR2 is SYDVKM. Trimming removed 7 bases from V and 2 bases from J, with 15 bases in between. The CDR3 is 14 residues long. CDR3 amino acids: CASTPWHGTYEQYF. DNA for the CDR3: TGTGCCAGCACCCCATGGCACGGGACCTACGAGCAGTACTTC.